The clone carrying this TCR beta chain came up many times. Its antigen is currently unknown. TCRdb independently ran MiXCR on the 5' RACE reads; one entry per CDR3 protein. The table has 45,000 to 55,000 distinct CDR3 sequences, approximately 13% seen once. The record originates from a study of early T cells in non-severe SARS-CoV-2 infection. Study-wide context: Chains were not paired, and sequencing was done on bulk RNA from unsorted whole blood. Study-wide findings and caveats: Lookups in VDJdb leaned toward anti-spike CD8 responses and missed private and CD4 specificities.

Germline V gene sequence: CDR1 DFQATT, CDR2 SNEGSKA (reference sequence). V gave up 0 bases and J gave up 3 bases; unmatched junction bases: 9. This CDR3 comprises 16 residues. V and J are TRBV20-1 and TRBJ1-1, with 8 bases fitting TRBD1. Material for sequencing was whole blood. The TCR originated in an adult who was a healthcare worker with PCR-confirmed SARS-CoV-2 infection or an uninfected control (not recorded which). CDR3 loop: CSARDLGRGRDTEAFF. The DNA of the CDR3 is TGCAGTGCTAGAGATCTTGGCAGGGGGCGGGACACTGAAGCTTTCTTT.